This T cell receptor (beta chain) was recorded in a study of siplizumab effects on memory and regulatory T cells (dated by TCRdb to between 2018 and 2020). The study in broad terms: The effect of the anti-CD2 antibody siplizumab on alloreactive T-cell subsets was examined in allogeneic mixed lymphocyte reactions constructed from human PBMCs. The research as a whole found: Among mappable alloreactive CD4+ clones, the Treg-derived fraction averaged around 69% with siplizumab versus about 27% in control reactions. Sequences below about 10^-5 frequency were poorly captured, so only a minor fraction of alloreactive clones could be mapped to unstimulated subsets. Greater diversity appeared to be present in unstimulated naive T cells than in memory T cells, and a substantial contribution to the alloresponse seemed to be made by naive cells. The cumulative frequency of alloreactive sequences that could be traced back to unstimulated CD4+ memory T cells was significantly reduced by siplizumab. No functional confirmation was obtained for the suppressive function of proliferating Tregs from siplizumab cultures. A naive or memory phenotype could not be assigned to roughly 75-97% of proliferating CD4+ or CD8+ clones.

The CDR3 numbers 16 residues from cysteine through phenylalanine. Only CDR3 DNA remains: 48 bases, in frame from the first base. Relative to germline, V is missing 2 bases and J is missing 0 bases, with 2 bases of the junction outside any gene match. The germline V gene supplies CDR1 LGHNA and CDR2 YNFKEQ. Sorted unstimulated T cells, along with proliferating T cells recovered from mixed lymphocyte reactions, underwent TCRbeta CDR3 sequencing. Fresh whole blood from ten HLA-typed healthy donors was used as the source from which PBMCs were isolated. Unstimulated CD4+ non-regulatory T cells were FACS-sorted to map the origin of alloreactive clones. A note on this clone: What this receptor recognizes is not known. Base qualities are not recorded, but no much larger clone differs from it by a single base.

The protocol used for the library was the immunoSEQ multiplex PCR assay. Roughly 10^5 TCR templates per sample were assayed on the deep sequencing platform. Genomic DNA extracted from sorted T cells was used for TCRbeta CDR3 sequencing. As for the original processing: The R programming language was used for clonal analysis of the TCRbeta CDR3 data. Unstimulated samples were compared with post-reaction CFSE-low samples to define alloreactive CD4+ and CD8+ clones. Regulatory or non-regulatory origin was assigned to alloreactive CD4+ clones by matching of sequences to sorted unstimulated Treg and non-Treg repertoires. TCRdb stores this immuneACCESS table with in-frame sequences only. Part of the clones is absent; in the studies checked, under half of the shortfall reflects unresolved V genes, and no reason is known for the rest. V and J calls plus clone size are reproduced from that table; the DNA served to infer D and trimming. This sample holds around 100,000 clones; around 90% were observed only once. The ten largest clonotypes hold 12% of the sample.

The chain couples TRBV4-2 to TRBJ2-1; TRBD2 fits 9 bases in the junction. This sequence was found in a human donor in good health. The sample was non-Treg CD4+ T cells sorted from blood. According to the study, the label for this sample's cell subset or site signals: FACS-sorted unstimulated CD4+ non-regulatory T cells. The CDR3 reads CASSQLSGSSYNEQFF. The bases are TGTGCCAGCAGCCAACTTAGCGGGAGCTCCTACAATGAGCAGTTCTTC.